The 9 T cell receptor beta chains in this list originate from one sample, sequenced in a study of control samples from healthy donors and cancer patients. The method was immunoSEQ multiplex PCR; TCRdb's version includes in-frame clones alone and lacks a portion of them. The repertoire holds some 130,000 clones, with roughly 86% as singletons. Sequencing input: PBMCs. These receptor sequences come from a middle-aged man with head and neck cancer.

V is TRBV6-6 and J is TRBJ2-3, with 12 bases aligning to TRBD1. J gave up 7 bases and V 6 bases, and 11 bases lay outside the gene matches. Germline CDR1 and CDR2: MNHNY and SVGAGI (reference sequence). The CDR3 has 16 residues. For the CDR3, the DNA is TGTGCCAGCAGCCGTACCGGGACAGGGGGCTTGTATACGCAGTATTTT. Protein product: CASSRTGTGGLYTQYF.

V and J are TRBV23-1 and TRBJ1-1; 10 bases fit TRBD1. TRBV23-1 is given ORF status, its function remaining uncertain. The CDR3 runs 20 residues. J gave up 4 bases and V 4 bases, and 21 bases lay outside the gene matches. The CDR3 DNA reads as TGCGCCAGCAGTCCTCCCCCCTCGGGACAGGGGTCTACACTTGGCACTGAAGCTTTCTTT. It yields the protein CASSPPPSGQGSTLGTEAFF.

This clone is a singleton in its sample. The gene calls are TRBV11-3 and TRBJ2-1; D unresolved. The V end lost 1 base, the J end lost 10 bases, and 14 bases lay between the germline ends. This CDR3 has 14 amino acids. Germline V gene lookup returns CDR1 SGHNT and CDR2 YENEEA. The CDR3 region is CASSLGQAEGEQFF. The CDR3 DNA sequence: TGTGCCAGCAGCTTAGGCCAGGCCGAAGGGGAGCAGTTCTTC.

This clone was counted only a few times. This chain connects TRBV23-1 to TRBJ1-5; D is ambiguous. TRBV23-1 is an ORF; its function is uncertain. CDR3 length: 14 amino acids. Trimming stripped 5 bases from V and 11 bases from J, with 19 bases between. The CDR3 spells CASSGQWKQSAQHF. In nucleotides, the CDR3 is TGCGCCAGCAGTGGCCAGTGGAAGCAATCAGCCCAGCATTTT.

The J gene is TRBJ2-2, the V gene TRBV6-5, with D possibly being TRBD1 (6 bases). V was trimmed by 6 bases and J by 6 bases, leaving 14 bases between them. The CDR3 totals 14 residues. From germline, CDR1 is MNHEY and CDR2 SVGAGI. The CDR3 loop is CASSYRVLAGELFF. Written as DNA, the CDR3 is TGTGCCAGCAGCTACAGGGTTTTAGCCGGGGAGCTGTTTTTT.

The rearrangement joins TRBV10-2 to TRBJ2-1, with D perhaps matching TRBD2 (5 bases). From germline, CDR1 is WSHSY and CDR2 SAAADI. With 3 bases removed from V and 8 bases from J, the gap between germline ends came to 11 bases. This CDR3 spans 13 amino acids. CDR3 nucleotides: TGCGCCAGCAGTGATTTGGGGAGCGATGAGCAGTTCTTC. Translating gives CASSDLGSDEQFF.

The chain links TRBV7-9 to TRBJ2-1; D is ambiguous. Per the germline V gene, CDR1 is SEHNR and CDR2 is FQNEAQ (reference sequence). The CDR3 spans 16 residues. V was cut by 5 bases and J by 0 bases, with 14 bases left in between. The CDR3 sequence: CASSPFLGNSYNEQFF. CDR3 in DNA: TGTGCCAGCAGCCCTTTTTTAGGGAACTCCTACAATGAGCAGTTCTTC. Full variable domain (outside the CDR3, taken from reference TRBV7-9 and TRBJ2-1): DTGVSQNPRHKITKRGQNVTFRCDPISEHNRLYWYRQTLGQGPEFLTYFQNEAQLEKSRLLSDRFSAERPKGSFSTLEIQRTEQGDSAMYLCASSPFLGNSYNEQFFGPGTRLTVL.

V is TRBV2 and J is TRBJ1-1; D uncertain. This CDR3 is 14 amino acids long. Germline CDR1 and CDR2: SNHLY and FYNNEI. Trimming shortened V by 2 bases and J by 1 base, and 8 bases separated the two germline ends. The CDR3 coding sequence is TGTGCCAGCAGTGAACAACAGAAGAACACTGAAGCTTTCTTT. It is translated as CASSEQQKNTEAFF.

The chain uses TRBV29-1 and TRBJ2-2; D gene unclear. V was shortened by 4 bases and J by 1 base, with 7 bases between the two germline ends. Germline V gene sequence: CDR1 SQVTM, CDR2 ANQGSEA. This CDR3 is built from 13 residues. The CDR3 DNA sequence: TGCAGCGTTGGGCAGGAGAACACCGGGGAGCTGTTTTTT. This encodes CSVGQENTGELFF.